This entry lists 11 T cell receptor beta chains sequenced from one sample in a study of T cells in Graves' hyperthyroidism and ophthalmopathy. Amplified TCR beta CDR3 regions derived from RNA transcripts. HTBI primers drove first-round RT-PCR of the TCR CDR3. TCRdb reanalysed the multiplex PCR reads using MiXCR and keeps one entry per CDR3 protein. This table has hundreds of thousands of distinct CDR3 sequences, around 13% appearing once. Material for sequencing was blood. Receptor source: a woman aged 45-65 years with Graves' ophthalmopathy.

There are many counts of this clonotype. The chain employs TRBV7-2 and TRBJ1-5, with 9 bases lining up with TRBD1. Germline CDR1 is SGHTA and CDR2 is FQGNSA. CDR3 length: 15 amino acids. The V segment lost 4 bases and the J segment 6 bases; nucleotides outside the gene matches: 7. The CDR3 coding sequence is TGTGCCAGCAGCTCGGGACAGGGAGTTGGTCAGCCCCAGCATTTT. This translates into CASSSGQGVGQPQHF.

A note on this clonotype: A much bigger clone sits one base away, suggesting this may be a read error. In DNA, the CDR3 is TGTGCCAGCAGCCGAGAAGGCTTTAACTATGGCTACACCTTC. Translating it yields CASSREGFNYGYTF. The chain uses TRBV3-1 and TRBJ1-2, with D unclear. Trimming removed 4 bases from V and 1 base from J, with 10 bases in between. The CDR3 length is 14 residues. CDR1 and CDR2 from the germline V gene are LGHDT and YNNKEL (reference sequence). Full variable domain (outside the CDR3, taken from reference TRBV3-1 and TRBJ1-2): DTAVSQTPKYLVTQMGNDKSIKCEQNLGHDTMYWYKQDSKKFLKIMFSYNNKELIINETVPNRFSPKSPDKAHLNLHINSLELGDSAVYFCASSREGFNYGYTFGSGTRLTVV.

This clonotype has at least ten counts. V usage is TRBV5-1 and J usage is TRBJ2-7; 14 bases fit TRBD2. CDR3 size: 15 residues. Looked up from germline, CDR1 is SGHRS and CDR2 is YFSETQ. The V and J ends lost 4 bases and 3 bases, in that order; junction bases with no gene match: 3. DNA of the CDR3: TGCGCCAGCAGCGGGGGACTAGCGGGAGACTACGAGCAGTACTTC. Its protein product is CASSGGLAGDYEQYF.

In its sample, this clonotype was seen many times. The V and J genes are TRBV28 and TRBJ2-1, with D hard to call. V was pared by 5 bases and J by 2 bases, with 16 bases between. The CDR3 extends over 16 amino acids. CDR1 and CDR2 (germline): MDHEN, SYDVKM. CDR3 bases: TGTGCCAGCAGTGACCCTCACCTTATCCCCTACAATGAGCAGTTCTTC. Protein product: CASSDPHLIPYNEQFF.

There are many counts of this clonotype. The rearrangement joins TRBV18 to TRBJ2-5, with 10 bases lining up with TRBD1. This CDR3 has 15 amino acids. V trimming: 4 bases; J trimming: 3 bases; junction bases outside the gene matches: 5. Germline assignment: CDR1 KGHSH and CDR2 LQKENI. CDR3 residues: CASSRGTGAEETQYF. Written as DNA, the CDR3 is TGTGCCAGCTCACGGGGGACAGGGGCAGAAGAGACCCAGTACTTC.

This clonotype was seen many times. The chain joins TRBV3-1 to TRBJ2-1; the match to TRBD2 covers 9 bases. V lost 4 bases and J lost 8; bases outside the gene matches: 27. CDR1 and CDR2 from the germline V gene are LGHDT and YNNKEL (reference sequence). This CDR3 comprises 21 residues. DNA of the CDR3: TGTGCCAGCAGCCGTCGTGGTGGGAGGCTGGGTAGCGGGAGATTACGCGATGAGCAGTTCTTC. Residues: CASSRRGGRLGSGRLRDEQFF.

This clonotype has a handful of counts. This chain links TRBV6-1 with TRBJ2-1; the D gene is possibly TRBD2 (6 bases). CDR1 MNHNS and CDR2 SASEGT come from the germline V gene. With 6 bases removed from V and 3 bases from J, the gap between germline ends came to 9 bases. The CDR3 contains 13 residues. CDR3: CASRVGGYNEQFF. CDR3 DNA sequence: TGTGCCAGCAGGGTGGGAGGCTACAATGAGCAGTTCTTC.

This chain links TRBV20-1 with TRBJ2-1; 7 nucleotides match TRBD2. This CDR3 comprises 16 residues. In germline, CDR1 is DFQATT, CDR2 SNEGSKA (reference sequence). V trimming: 1 base; J trimming: 0 bases; junction bases outside the gene matches: 6. CDR3 sequence (DNA): TGCAGTGCTAGAGTGGGGGGGGGTAGCTCCTACAATGAGCAGTTCTTC. Its protein is CSARVGGGSSYNEQFF.

This clonotype occurred a few times. The chain joins TRBV20-1 to TRBJ2-1, with 10 bases fitting TRBD2. The V gene end was trimmed by 1 base and the J gene end by 8 bases; junction bases not matched to a gene: 8. Germline V gene lookup returns CDR1 DFQATT and CDR2 SNEGSKA (reference sequence). The CDR3 length is 15 residues. CDR3 nucleotide sequence: TGCAGTGCTAGAGTGGCTAGCGGGAGTAACGATGAGCAGTTCTTC. This sequence encodes CSARVASGSNDEQFF.

The CDR3 region is CASRQRTDSSGNTIYF. The CDR3 coding sequence is TGTGCCAGCAGGCAAAGGACAGACTCATCTGGAAACACCATATATTTT. The chain links TRBV2 to TRBJ1-3; tentative D call: TRBD1 (6 bases). Deletions cut 6 bases from V and 1 base from J, with 16 bases between. CDR3 length: 16 residues. CDR1 is SNHLY and CDR2 is FYNNEI in the germline V gene. Full variable domain (rest looked up from reference TRBV2 and TRBJ1-3): EPEVTQTPSHQVTQMGQEVILRCVPISNHLYFYWYRQILGQKVEFLVSFYNNEISEKSEIFDDQFSVERPDGSNFTLKIRSTKLEDSAMYFCASRQRTDSSGNTIYFGEGSWLTVV.

This chain connects TRBV19 to TRBJ1-1; D gene ambiguous. Germline V gives CDR1 LNHDA, CDR2 SQIVND (reference sequence). Trimming shortened V by 3 bases and J by 1 base, and 9 bases separated the two germline ends. The CDR3 has 14 residues. In DNA, the CDR3 is TGTGCCAGTAGTATTAAGGCAGCGAACACTGAAGCTTTCTTT. Encoded protein: CASSIKAANTEAFF.